Shown below are 14 T cell receptor beta chains from a single sample sequenced in a study of regulatory T cells in long-lasting Graves disease. The time point: newly diagnosed GD, antithyroid drugs for less than 3 months. Generation of the TCR library employed RNA extracted from PBMCs. Arm-PCR with iRepertoire HTBI primers amplified the CDR3 regions for these TCR beta libraries. Via MiXCR, TCRdb re-called the multiplex PCR reads, giving one row per CDR3 protein. This repertoire shows 400,000 to 500,000 distinct CDR3 sequences, around 17% found once; its top ten account for around 23%. These same records also appear under a second study, on T cells in Graves' hyperthyroidism and ophthalmopathy.

This specimen consisted of peripheral blood mononuclear cells (PBMCs), obtained at new diagnosis, from a patient treated with antithyroid drugs. The receptor source for this set is a woman under 30 with Graves disease.

The table lists this clonotype with many counts. The gene calls are TRBV28 and TRBJ2-2, with 10 bases lining up with TRBD2. The CDR3 is made up of 16 amino acids. Germline CDR1 is MDHEN and CDR2 is SYDVKM. Germline trimming cut 5 bases from V and 1 base from J; bases unmatched to any gene: 4. The CDR3 sequence: CASSPRLAGNTGELFF. The CDR3 nucleotides read TGTGCCAGCAGTCCCAGACTAGCGGGGAACACCGGGGAGCTGTTTTTT. The variable domain in full, completed from reference TRBV28 and TRBJ2-2, reads DVKVTQSSRYLVKRTGEKVFLECVQDMDHENMFWYRQDPGLGLRLIYFSYDVKMKEKGDIPEGYSVSREKKERFSLILESASTNQTSMYLCASSPRLAGNTGELFFGEGSRLTVL.

This clonotype occurred a few times. The chain carries TRBV3-1 and TRBJ2-7; the D gene could be TRBD1 or TRBD2 (5 bases each). Germline lookup yields CDR1 LGHDT and CDR2 YNNKEL (reference sequence). Trimming removed 2 bases at V and 7 bases at J, with 15 bases between. This CDR3 comprises 14 residues. CDR3 sequence (DNA): TGTGCCAGCAGCCAACTTGGGGGAGTGGGGGAGCAGTACTTC. Translated: CASSQLGGVGEQYF.

In its sample, this clonotype was seen many times. The chain carries TRBV6-2 or TRBV6-3 and TRBJ2-3; 7 positions agree with TRBD1. This CDR3 is 16 amino acids long. The junction had 6 bases not matched to a gene; V was cut back by 2 bases and J by 1 base. Germline V gene lookup returns CDR1 MNHEY and CDR2 SVGEGT. The CDR3 reads CASSYPGQIGTDTQYF. CDR3 coding DNA: TGTGCCAGCAGTTACCCGGGACAGATAGGCACAGATACGCAGTATTTT.

This clonotype was counted ten times or more. The rearrangement links TRBV30 to TRBJ2-3, with D possibly called TRBD1 or TRBD2 (6 bases each). Germline V CDR1 and CDR2: GTSNPN, SVGIG (reference sequence). The CDR3 has 13 residues. Trimming cost V 3 bases and J 6 bases, with 13 bases left between them. CDR3 coding DNA: TGTGCCTGGAGGAAGGGGGGCGCGGATACGCAGTATTTT. This sequence encodes CAWRKGGADTQYF.

This clonotype was observed a handful of times. The V gene is TRBV30, the J gene TRBJ1-2; maybe TRBD1 (5 bases). The V gene's germline CDR1 is GTSNPN and CDR2 SVGIG (reference sequence). The CDR3 contains 12 residues. V was trimmed by 2 bases and J by 5 bases, leaving 9 bases between them. CDR3 in DNA: TGTGCCTGGAGTCCCCGGGGGTATGGCTACACCTTC. Translating gives CAWSPRGYGYTF.

For this clonotype: This may be a read error, as it is one base from a much larger clone. V usage is TRBV20-1 and J usage is TRBJ2-3; a possible D gene is TRBD1 (6 bases). V dropped 5 bases and J dropped 7 bases, with 19 bases sitting between them. Germline values: CDR1 DFQATT, CDR2 SNEGSKA (reference sequence). There are 14 residues in the CDR3. The CDR3 reads CSAPLASRDNTQYF. CDR3 coding DNA: TGCAGTGCTCCCTTAGCGTCCCGGGACAATACGCAGTATTTT.

This clonotype was observed at least ten times. V usage is TRBV6-1 and J usage is TRBJ2-7; D is uncertain. Trimming stripped 8 bases from V and 0 bases from J, with 11 bases between. The germline V gene has CDR1 MNHNS and CDR2 SASEGT. The length of the CDR3 is 13 residues. The CDR3 sequence is CASRRTDSYEQYF. The CDR3, as DNA: TGTGCCAGCCGTAGGACGGACTCCTACGAGCAGTACTTC.

This clonotype has a count of ten or more. This chain links TRBV28 with TRBJ1-2; 7 bases map to TRBD1. Per the germline V gene, CDR1 is MDHEN and CDR2 is SYDVKM. This CDR3 is 13 amino acids long. The V gene end was trimmed by 9 bases and the J gene end by 5 bases; junction bases not matched to a gene: 9. CDR3 sequence reads: CASGTVPLYGYTF. The CDR3 bases are TGTGCCAGTGGGACAGTGCCCTTATATGGCTACACCTTC.

The chain couples TRBV24-1 to TRBJ2-1; no clear D gene. This CDR3 region has 13 residues. The V end was cut by 0 bases, the J end by 8 bases, with 7 bases between. Germline V gives CDR1 KGHDR, CDR2 SFDVKD. The CDR3 reads CATSDLGAYEQFF. The DNA for the CDR3 is TGTGCCACCAGTGATTTGGGTGCCTATGAGCAGTTCTTC.

This clonotype was recorded a few times. The rearrangement joins TRBV28 to TRBJ1-6, with TRBD1 matching 7 bases. CDR1 and CDR2 from the germline V gene are MDHEN and SYDVKM. This CDR3 has 15 residues. Trimming cost V 5 bases and J 9 bases; bases outside gene matches: 10. CDR3 loop: CASSPRQGIGSPLHF. The CDR3 DNA reads TGTGCCAGCAGTCCAAGACAGGGAATAGGTTCACCCCTCCACTTT.

This clonotype was observed at least ten times. J is TRBJ2-1 and V is TRBV11-1; D unresolved. Germline V CDR1 and CDR2: SGHAT, FQDESV (reference sequence). The V end was cut by 3 bases, the J end by 6 bases, with 6 bases between. The CDR3 has 12 amino acids. Here the CDR3 reads CASSFGINEQFF. The CDR3 coding sequence is TGTGCCAGCAGCTTTGGTATCAATGAGCAGTTCTTC.

In its sample, this clonotype was seen many times. The chain links TRBV6-2 or TRBV6-3 to TRBJ2-1; 12 nucleotides agree with TRBD2. This CDR3 spans 15 amino acids. Germline loops: CDR1 MNHEY, CDR2 SVGEGT. V lost 6 bases to trimming and J lost 9 bases; unmatched junction nucleotides: 9. DNA of the CDR3: TGTGCCAGCAGCTTGACTAGCGGGAGTGGTGGTGAGCAGTTCTTC. Encoded protein: CASSLTSGSGGEQFF.

This clonotype was recorded many times. V gene TRBV20-1 combines with J gene TRBJ2-7, with no clear D. CDR3 size: 11 residues. Germline V CDR1 and CDR2: DFQATT, SNEGSKA (reference sequence). Trimming removed 2 bases at V and 5 bases at J, with 7 bases between. CDR3 residues: CSARTRHEQYF. CDR3 DNA: TGCAGTGCTAGAACCCGTCACGAGCAGTACTTC.

Regarding this clonotype: It is likely a read error: a sequence one base away is far more abundant. CDR3 region: CSARDPLAGTDEQYF. The CDR3 DNA reads as TGCAGTGCTAGAGATCCGCTAGCGGGAACGGATGAGCAGTACTTC. This rearrangement joins TRBV20-1 to TRBJ2-7; TRBD2 agrees at 9 bases. Germline V CDR1 and CDR2: DFQATT, SNEGSKA (reference sequence). This CDR3 has 15 residues. The V gene end was trimmed by 0 bases and the J gene end by 7 bases; junction bases not matched to a gene: 10.